The T cell receptor (beta chain) under discussion was sequenced for a study of blood T cells in healthy people across ages. To note about this clonotype: No antigen is known for it.

Study findings and constraints: Donor CMV status was unknown, possibly confounding expanded clonotype changes. Relative to aged donors, long-lived donors carried more naive CD4+ cells and displayed higher diversity.

Using a J-beta primer mix together with a sample-barcoded 5' primer, a second PCR was run for roughly 6 to 12 cycles. MiXCR, applied by TCRdb to the 5' RACE reads, yields one record per CDR3 protein. The sample has roughly 1.4 million distinct CDR3 sequences; approximately 63% are singletons. This CDR3 is 14 amino acids long. The V end was cut by 4 bases, the J end by 8 bases, with 17 bases between. Germline CDR1 is MGHRA and CDR2 is YSYEKL. Extraction yielded at least 6 micrograms of total RNA per sample. This chain connects TRBV4-1 to TRBJ1-1; a possible D gene is TRBD1 (6 bases). The specimen sequenced was blood. This clonotype was sampled from a man aged 18 to 30 in good health. CDR3 sequence (DNA): TGCGCCAGCAGCCTCCTCGTGGGGACACACGAAGCTTTCTTT. Translated: CASSLLVGTHEAFF.